What follows are 12 T cell receptor beta chains derived from one specimen sequenced in a study of shared clonotypes between healthy human individuals. Naive-designated CD8 cells lacked CD45RO, were positively enriched for CCR7, and omitted terminally differentiated effector memory CD45RA+ cells. Some clones are missing from TCRdb's copy, which holds only in-frame ones; the method was immunoSEQ multiplex PCR. The data hold millions of clones, with about 92% observed a single time. The sample taken for sequencing was naive CD8+ T cells from PBMCs. Source of these receptors: a man in his late teens or twenties in good health. Some clones in this sample may be carry-over from other donors' samples.

The chain uses TRBV9 and TRBJ2-7; 13 bases are a match to TRBD2. Trimming removed 4 bases from V and 5 bases from J; junction bases left unmatched: 9. This CDR3 has 16 residues. Germline CDR1 SGDLS, CDR2 YYNGEE. The CDR3 DNA follows: TGTGCCAGCAGCCCCGGGACTAGCGGGAAAACGGACGAGCAGTACTTC. Amino acid sequence: CASSPGTSGKTDEQYF.

The chain joins TRBV6-1 to TRBJ2-7, with 10 bases fitting TRBD2. Germline lookup yields CDR1 MNHNS and CDR2 SASEGT. J lost 3 bases, V lost 6 bases, and 8 bases had no gene match. The CDR3 covers 15 residues. CDR3 nucleotides: TGTGCCAGCAGAGGACTAGCGGAGAAGTTCTACGAGCAGTACTTC. Amino acids: CASRGLAEKFYEQYF.

The CDR3 is CASSTTIAGGPGETQYF. In DNA form, the CDR3 reads TGTGCCAGCAGCACAACGATAGCGGGAGGGCCTGGAGAGACCCAGTACTTC. This sequence joins TRBV7-9 and TRBJ2-5; 11 nucleotides match TRBD2. J gave up 4 bases and V 5 bases, and 12 bases lay outside the gene matches. The CDR3 has 17 amino acids. Germline CDR1 reads SEHNR; CDR2 reads FQNEAQ (reference sequence).

This clone appeared a single time. V is TRBV9 and J is TRBJ2-1; no definite D call. CDR3 size: 15 residues. Germline CDR1 and CDR2: SGDLS and YYNGEE. V lost 6 bases, J lost 4 bases, and 17 bases lay in between. CDR3 DNA: TGTGCCAGCACCGTTACTGGGATTTCTTACAATGAGCAGTTCTTC. This translates into CASTVTGISYNEQFF. The variable domain in full, completed from reference TRBV9 and TRBJ2-1, reads DSGVTQTPKHLITATGQRVTLRCSPRSGDLSVYWYQQSLDQGLQFLIQYYNGEERAKGNILERFSAQQFPDLHSELNLSSLELGDSALYFCASTVTGISYNEQFFGPGTRLTVL.

The chain has TRBV28 and TRBJ1-1, with 7 nucleotides matching TRBD1. The CDR3 covers 13 residues. The V gene end was trimmed by 7 bases and the J gene end by 7 bases; junction bases not matched to a gene: 9. CDR1 MDHEN and CDR2 SYDVKM come from the germline V gene. The DNA of the CDR3 is TGTGCCAGCAACCGAAGACAGGGAGGTGAAGCTTTCTTT. Protein product: CASNRRQGGEAFF. Based on the CDR3 plus reference TRBV28 and TRBJ1-1, the full variable domain is DVKVTQSSRYLVKRTGEKVFLECVQDMDHENMFWYRQDPGLGLRLIYFSYDVKMKEKGDIPEGYSVSREKKERFSLILESASTNQTSMYLCASNRRQGGEAFFGQGTRLTVV.

The chain links TRBV6-5 to TRBJ2-2; TRBD2 is a possible D gene (5 bases). Trimming took off 4 bases at V and 4 bases at J, with 10 bases between the two ends. This CDR3 comprises 14 residues. Germline-derived CDR1 and CDR2 are MNHEY and SVGAGI. CDR3 amino acids: CASSLGLATGELFF. For the CDR3, the DNA is TGTGCCAGCAGTTTAGGACTGGCCACCGGGGAGCTGTTTTTT.

This clone occurred once. This chain uses TRBV5-1 with TRBJ2-1, with 7 bases identical to TRBD1. V dropped 2 bases and J dropped 0; count of bases not matched to a gene: 17. This CDR3 is built from 20 residues. Germline V gene sequence: CDR1 SGHRS, CDR2 YFSETQ. Written as DNA, the CDR3 is TGCGCCAGCAGCTTCCCCGGACAGGAGACACTAGGTTCCTCCTACAATGAGCAGTTCTTC. This translates into CASSFPGQETLGSSYNEQFF.

The rearrangement joins TRBV5-1 to TRBJ2-1; TRBD2 agrees at 11 bases. CDR3 length equals 19 residues. Germline trimming cut 0 bases from V and 3 bases from J; bases unmatched to any gene: 11. Germline V gene sequence: CDR1 SGHRS, CDR2 YFSETQ. CDR3 bases: TGCGCCAGCAGCTTGGCTGGGGGCGGGACTAGCGGAGACTACAATGAGCAGTTCTTC. Amino acids: CASSLAGGGTSGDYNEQFF. Drawing the rest from reference TRBV5-1 and TRBJ2-1, the complete variable domain is KAGVTQTPRYLIKTRGQQVTLSCSPISGHRSVSWYQQTPGQGLQFLFEYFSETQRNKGNFPGRFSGRQFSNSRSEMNVSTLELGDSALYLCASSLAGGGTSGDYNEQFFGPGTRLTVL.

The CDR3 sequence: CASSQDYVDCPGYTF. The CDR3 coding sequence is TGCGCCAGCAGCCAAGACTACGTAGACTGCCCGGGCTACACCTTC. The V gene is TRBV4-1, the J gene TRBJ1-2; D uncertain. Germline V gene sequence: CDR1 MGHRA, CDR2 YSYEKL. CDR3 size: 15 residues. Trimming pared 0 bases from V and 8 bases from J, leaving 16 bases between.

This chain uses TRBV20-1 with TRBJ1-2; possibly TRBD1 for D (5 bases). Germline assignment: CDR1 DFQATT and CDR2 SNEGSKA (reference sequence). The germline V and J ends were trimmed by 5 bases and 3 bases, with 7 bases remaining between them. The CDR3 sequence is 11 residues long. As DNA, the CDR3 is TGCAGTGCTTACAGGCACTATGGCTACACCTTC. Its translation: CSAYRHYGYTF.

The V and J genes are TRBV21-1 and TRBJ2-3. TRBV21-1 is a pseudogene locus. The CDR3 spans 16 residues. CDR3 sequence: CASSKASGTHLDTQYF. DNA of the CDR3: TGTGCCAGCAGCAAAGCGTCGGGGACCCACTTGGATACGCAGTATTTT.

The rearrangement uses TRBV18 and TRBJ1-4, with D perhaps TRBD1 (6 bases). There are 14 residues in the CDR3. Germline V gene data show CDR1 as KGHSH and CDR2 as LQKENI. Trimming removed 2 bases at V and 4 bases at J, with 8 bases between. For the CDR3, the DNA is TGTGCCAGCTCACCAACAGGGTTTAATGAAAAACTGTTTTTT. Its translation: CASSPTGFNEKLFF.